This T cell receptor beta chain was captured by sequencing in a study of T cells in Graves' hyperthyroidism and ophthalmopathy (dated by TCRdb to the late 2010s). With regard to the full study: Peripheral blood was sampled at the time of initial diagnosis, prior to any treatment. The study also compared thyroid tissue and blood T-cell repertoires from 6 or 7 Graves' hyperthyroidism patients. After blood sampling, hyperthyroidism patients were treated with methimazole at a starting dose of 30 mg daily, and ophthalmopathy patients were treated with high-dose intravenous methylprednisolone. An independent validation cohort of about 19 hyperthyroidism patients and 17 patients who later progressed to ophthalmopathy tested prospective prediction of ophthalmopathy. A discovery cohort of about a hundred patients, about 40 with Graves' ophthalmopathy and over 55 with stable Graves' hyperthyroidism, was used to find distinguishing TCR V-J signatures. The 100 discovery patients were divided at random into training and test sets in a 7:3 ratio. TCR Vbeta CDR3 sequencing of some 140 peripheral blood samples (roughly 41 ophthalmopathy, under 80 hyperthyroidism and approximately 17 progressor patients) is reported in the paper. On the study overall, not on this receptor specifically: Sample size was not statistically predetermined, and blinding of investigators to group allocation was not performed. Most expanded thyroid clonotypes (frequency above 0.001) were also found in blood, which suggests that blood repertoires may mirror thyroid immune responses. Ophthalmopathy was separated from stable hyperthyroidism by a 13 V-J signature model, with just over 85% sensitivity and about 81% specificity obtained in cross-validation and 80%/75% obtained in testing. During validation, the model predicted progression to ophthalmopathy a median of approximately 7 months ahead of onset, with more than 55% sensitivity and 72% to 80% specificity.

CDR1 and CDR2 are read off the germline V gene as SNHLY and FYNNEI. The CDR3 measures 14 amino acids from cysteine to phenylalanine. Solely the CDR3 DNA is kept, with 42 bases framed from the first base. V is cut by 4 bases and J by 2 bases, and the space between the germline ends is 9 bases. Moderately to severely active disease, a Clinical Activity Score of at least 3, a NOSPECS grade of at least 4, and a duration under 3 months were present in ophthalmopathy patients. Any patient with an uncontrolled infection, another autoimmune disease, pregnancy or lactation was excluded. Clinical symptoms, serum thyroxine and TRAb, thyroid ultrasound, and orbital computed tomography formed the basis for the diagnoses. PBMCs were isolated from 10 ml of fresh peripheral blood by Ficoll-Paque density gradient centrifugation. Total RNA was extracted with Trizol reagent, and quality was checked on an Agilent 2100 Bioanalyzer.

This clonotype was picked up many times. The antigen this receptor binds is unknown. No base qualities exist here, and no much larger clone lies one base off it. The TCR beta CDR3 regions were amplified from the RNA transcripts. The TCR CDR3 was subjected to a first round of RT-PCR using the HTBI primer set and the Qiagen OneStep RT-PCR kit. A second multiplex PCR round built the libraries, followed by size selection and purification. Libraries were sequenced paired-end with 100 bp reads on an Illumina HiSeq2000. For the original study's pipeline: SOAPnuke was used to process the raw data, removing reads that contained adapters or uncalled bases, had a mean Phred below 15, or lacked an exact match to the constant primer or identifier. High-quality paired reads were merged using COPE v1.2.5, and each unique nucleotide sequence was defined as a clonotype. MiTCR v1.1 was used to align clonotypes to the IMGT TRBV, TRBD and TRBJ reference segments. Analysis was restricted to V-J combinations with a frequency above 0.0001, which covered approximately 99% of repertoires. A TCS score was defined as the ratio of F50 (clonal expansion) to E x V (chaos), with BLOSUM62-based TCRdist applied between CDR3 peptides within each V-J. Welch's t-statistics and random forest reduced some 510 V-J features to 13, which were used in a naive Bayes classifier (R e1071). TCRdb redid the processing of the public reads, applying fastp at Q25 and MiXCR, and retained in-frame beta chains. Records with the same CDR3 protein are collapsed into one entry carrying the most frequent genes and DNA. What appears here as the V and J calls and clone size reflects TCRdb's work, not the paper's. A total of 240,000 or so distinct CDR3 sequences appear in this sample, 15% to 20% of them only once. The top ten clones comprise less than 35% of the sample.

The source material was blood. The sequence came from a woman between 18 and 30 years old with Graves' ophthalmopathy. The chain links TRBV2 with TRBJ1-5, with an unclear D gene assignment. This receptor has the CDR3 CASSGVGGNQPQHF. The DNA sequence is as follows: TGTGCCAGCAGTGGGGTCGGCGGCAATCAGCCCCAGCATTTT.